The clone carrying this TCR beta chain was seen more than once but under ten times. TCR beta CDR3 regions were amplified from RNA. A set of HTBI primers served as the primers for a first-round RT-PCR of the TCR CDR3. One entry per CDR3 protein, called by TCRdb with MiXCR from the multiplex PCR reads. This sample has over 500,000 distinct CDR3 sequences; roughly a sixth occur once, and the top ten carry 15% to 20%. The data were obtained in a study of T cells in Graves' hyperthyroidism and ophthalmopathy. Per germline, CDR1 DFQATT and CDR2 SNEGSKA (reference sequence). The ends were cut back, 6 bases at V and 2 bases at J, with 5 bases in the middle. The CDR3 extends over 11 amino acids.

This clonotype was obtained from a woman aged 18-29 years with Graves' ophthalmopathy. The chain recombines TRBV20-1 with TRBJ2-1; no definite D call. The sequenced material came from blood. The CDR3 DNA follows: TGCAGTGCCCAAACCTACAATGAGCAGTTCTTC. Encoded protein: CSAQTYNEQFF.